The present T cell receptor beta chain was sequenced within a study of shared clonotypes between healthy human individuals. Healthy adults negative for HIV, lacking recent acute infections or vaccinations, served as donors. Produced via immunoSEQ multiplex PCR; TCRdb's table is partial and in-frame only. The sample contains 2 million to 3 million clones, around nine tenths of which appear only once. CDR1 is WNHNN and CDR2 is SYGVQD in the germline V gene (reference sequence). CDR3 length: 11 residues. In regard to this clone: Its antigen is unidentified. Germline is not matched at one junction end, which may reflect a read error.

Whole-study findings and limits: In the sorted subsets, rarefaction showed sequencing was incomplete despite large depth. Sharing of clonotypes among donors was expected to vary with sequencing depth. Donor scarcity curtailed the genetic and exposure-history diversity represented herein.

Sequencing was done on a sample of naive CD4+ T cells sorted from blood. The subset here: CD45RA+ positively selected. The TCR was taken from a man between 18 and 29 years old in good health. The genes are TRBV10-1 and TRBJ1-1; a possible D gene is TRBD1 (6 bases). DNA of the CDR3: TGCGCCAGCACTGAGGGGACAGAAGCTTTCTTT. Residues: CASTEGTEAFF.